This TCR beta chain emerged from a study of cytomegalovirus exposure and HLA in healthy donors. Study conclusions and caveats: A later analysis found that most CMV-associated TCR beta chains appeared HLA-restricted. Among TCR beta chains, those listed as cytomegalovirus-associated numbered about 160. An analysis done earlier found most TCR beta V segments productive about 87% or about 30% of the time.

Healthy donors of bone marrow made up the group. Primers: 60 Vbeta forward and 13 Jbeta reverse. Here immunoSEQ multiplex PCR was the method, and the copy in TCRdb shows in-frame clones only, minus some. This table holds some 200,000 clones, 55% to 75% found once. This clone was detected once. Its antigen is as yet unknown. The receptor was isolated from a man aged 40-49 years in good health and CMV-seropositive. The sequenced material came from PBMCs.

For the CDR3, the DNA is TGCGCCAGCAGCCAAGGAGTGGGCTCCTACGAGCAGTACTTC. It yields the protein CASSQGVGSYEQYF. This chain connects TRBV4-3 to TRBJ2-5; D gene ambiguous. The DNA end is a closer match to TRBJ2-7, so the J assignment may be wrong. The CDR3 is made up of 14 amino acids. CDR1 and CDR2 from the germline V gene are LGHNA and YSLEER.